This TCR beta chain was captured in a study of blood T cell repertoires in COVID-19. TCRdb's copy holds only in-frame clones and misses some; the assay was immunoSEQ multiplex PCR. The sample shows tens of thousands of clones, 70% to 90% of them seen only once. The V gene's germline CDR1 is SGHTA and CDR2 FQGNSA. V lost 5 bases and J lost 7, with 12 bases in between. The CDR3 has 14 residues. This sequence joins TRBV7-2 and TRBJ1-6, with TRBD1 as a possible D gene (6 bases). Specimen: peripheral blood. The TCR comes from a woman aged 65 to 85 with acute or convalescent COVID-19. The CDR3 sequence is CASSIYTGNSPLHF. The CDR3 DNA is TGTGCCAGCAGCATATATACAGGGAATTCACCCCTCCACTTT.